The 6 T cell receptor beta chains below all came from one sample that was sequenced in a study of PD-1 blockade in classical Hodgkin lymphoma. Generated by immunoSEQ multiplex PCR, the TCRdb table keeps only in-frame clones and is missing some. The sample has around 65,000 clones, 70% to 90% seen once; the top ten hold roughly an eighth. Following autologous stem cell transplantation, relapse occurred in every patient, and exposure to brentuximab vedotin varied. Sequences were derived from peripheral blood mononuclear cells (PBMCs), sampled at baseline. All receptors derive from a human donor with classical Hodgkin lymphoma.

The V call is TRBV7-9, the J call TRBJ2-1; no reliable D call. Germline V gene sequence: CDR1 SEHNR, CDR2 FQNEAQ (reference sequence). The V gene lost 6 bases and the J gene lost 15 bases, with 18 bases spanning the gap. The CDR3 covers 12 residues. The DNA for the CDR3 is TGTGCCAGCAGACAAACAGACGACATCCTGTTCTTC. Encoded protein: CASRQTDDILFF.

This chain links TRBV9 with TRBJ2-2; tentatively, D is TRBD1 (6 bases). The CDR3 covers 14 residues. Germline V gene data show CDR1 as SGDLS and CDR2 as YYNGEE. The ends were cut back, 2 bases at V and 9 bases at J, with 14 bases in the middle. The CDR3 loop reads CASSVKGGWRELFF. The DNA for the CDR3 is TGTGCCAGCAGCGTCAAAGGGGGATGGAGGGAGCTGTTTTTT. Together with reference TRBV9 and TRBJ2-2, the CDR3 gives the full variable domain: DSGVTQTPKHLITATGQRVTLRCSPRSGDLSVYWYQQSLDQGLQFLIQYYNGEERAKGNILERFSAQQFPDLHSELNLSSLELGDSALYFCASSVKGGWRELFFGEGSRLTVL.

This clone was detected once. The genes are TRBV10-1 and TRBJ2-1; either TRBD1 or TRBD2 may supply D (6 bases each). CDR1 and CDR2 from the germline V gene are WNHNN and SYGVQD (reference sequence). This CDR3 contains 15 residues. The V and J ends lost 4 bases and 4 bases respectively, with 14 bases between them. The CDR3 here is CASSVYWGAYNEQFF. The CDR3 DNA reads TGCGCCAGCAGTGTTTACTGGGGGGCTTACAATGAGCAGTTCTTC.

The rearrangement uses TRBV2 and TRBJ1-1, with D possibly TRBD1 on 5 matching bases. The germline gives CDR1 SNHLY, CDR2 FYNNEI. V was trimmed by 4 bases and J by 4 bases, leaving 10 bases between them. This CDR3 is 13 amino acids long. The CDR3 sequence is CASSVGAITEAFF. CDR3 DNA sequence: TGTGCCAGCAGTGTTGGGGCGATCACTGAAGCTTTCTTT.

The J gene is TRBJ1-5, the V gene TRBV15; a possible D gene is TRBD1 (5 bases). Trimming stripped 0 bases from V and 6 bases from J, with 12 bases between. The CDR3 spans 15 residues. CDR1 and CDR2 from the germline V gene are LNHNV and YYDKDF (reference sequence). The DNA for the CDR3 is TGTGCCACCAGCAGAGATCCAGGGAGGAGTCAGCCCCAGCATTTT. As protein: CATSRDPGRSQPQHF.

This clone showed up just a few times. The gene calls are TRBV6-1 and TRBJ1-1; the D gene is possibly TRBD1 (5 bases). Germline V CDR1 and CDR2: MNHNS, SASEGT. V was pared by 7 bases and J by 10 bases, with 19 bases between. The length of the CDR3 is 13 residues. The DNA of the CDR3 is TGTGCCAGCATATTGACAGCCACAAATGGAGCTTTCTTT. Translated: CASILTATNGAFF.